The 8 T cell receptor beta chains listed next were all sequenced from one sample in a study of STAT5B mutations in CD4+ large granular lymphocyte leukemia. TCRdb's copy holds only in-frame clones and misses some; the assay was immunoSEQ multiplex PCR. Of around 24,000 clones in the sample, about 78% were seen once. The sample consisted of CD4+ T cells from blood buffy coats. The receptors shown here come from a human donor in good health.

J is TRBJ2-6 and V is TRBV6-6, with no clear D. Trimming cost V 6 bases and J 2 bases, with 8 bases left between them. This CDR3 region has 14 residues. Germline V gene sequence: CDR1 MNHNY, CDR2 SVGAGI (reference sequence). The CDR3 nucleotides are TGTGCCAGCAGGCCGGCGGCTGGGGCCAACGTCCTGACTTTC. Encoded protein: CASRPAAGANVLTF.

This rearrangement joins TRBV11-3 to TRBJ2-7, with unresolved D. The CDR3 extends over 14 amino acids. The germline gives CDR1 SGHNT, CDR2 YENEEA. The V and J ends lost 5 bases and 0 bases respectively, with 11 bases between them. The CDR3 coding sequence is TGTGCCAGCAGCCTAAACCAGGTCTCCTACGAGCAGTACTTC. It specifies CASSLNQVSYEQYF.

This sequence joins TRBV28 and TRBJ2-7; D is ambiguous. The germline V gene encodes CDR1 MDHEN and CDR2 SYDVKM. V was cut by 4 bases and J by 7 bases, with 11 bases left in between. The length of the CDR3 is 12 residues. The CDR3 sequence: CASSSTRVEQYF. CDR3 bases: TGTGCCAGCAGTTCTACAAGGGTAGAGCAGTACTTC.

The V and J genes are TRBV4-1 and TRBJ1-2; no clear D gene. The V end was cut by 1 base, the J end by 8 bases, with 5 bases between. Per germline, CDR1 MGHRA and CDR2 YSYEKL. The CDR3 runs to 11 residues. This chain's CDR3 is CASSQGRGYTF. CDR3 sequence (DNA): TGCGCCAGCAGCCAAGGAAGGGGCTACACCTTC.

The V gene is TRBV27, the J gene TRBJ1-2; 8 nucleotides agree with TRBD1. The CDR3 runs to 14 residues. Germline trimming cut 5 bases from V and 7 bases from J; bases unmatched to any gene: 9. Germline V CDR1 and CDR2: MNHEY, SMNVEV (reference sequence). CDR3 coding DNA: TGTGCCAGCAGTCAAGGGGCAGGGGGCCGTGGCTACACCTTC. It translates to CASSQGAGGRGYTF.

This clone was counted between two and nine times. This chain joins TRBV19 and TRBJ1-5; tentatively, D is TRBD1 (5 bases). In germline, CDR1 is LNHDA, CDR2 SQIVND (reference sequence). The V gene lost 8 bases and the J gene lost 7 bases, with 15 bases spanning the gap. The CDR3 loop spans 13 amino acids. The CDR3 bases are TGTGCCAGTTCCGCACCAAAGGGGCAGCCCCAGCATTTT. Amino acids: CASSAPKGQPQHF.

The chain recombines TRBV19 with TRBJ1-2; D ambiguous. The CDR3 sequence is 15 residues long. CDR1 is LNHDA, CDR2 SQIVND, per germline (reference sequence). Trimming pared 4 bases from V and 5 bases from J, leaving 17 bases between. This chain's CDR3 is CASSTRKQEIYGYTF. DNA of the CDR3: TGTGCCAGTAGTACAAGAAAGCAGGAGATATATGGCTACACCTTC.

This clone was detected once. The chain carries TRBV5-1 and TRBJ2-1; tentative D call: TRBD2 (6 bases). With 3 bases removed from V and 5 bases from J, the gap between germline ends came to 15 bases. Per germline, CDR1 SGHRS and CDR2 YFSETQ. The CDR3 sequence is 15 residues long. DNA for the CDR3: TGCGCCAGCAGCTCCGGGGGAGGTAGAGACAATGAGCAGTTCTTC. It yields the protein CASSSGGGRDNEQFF.